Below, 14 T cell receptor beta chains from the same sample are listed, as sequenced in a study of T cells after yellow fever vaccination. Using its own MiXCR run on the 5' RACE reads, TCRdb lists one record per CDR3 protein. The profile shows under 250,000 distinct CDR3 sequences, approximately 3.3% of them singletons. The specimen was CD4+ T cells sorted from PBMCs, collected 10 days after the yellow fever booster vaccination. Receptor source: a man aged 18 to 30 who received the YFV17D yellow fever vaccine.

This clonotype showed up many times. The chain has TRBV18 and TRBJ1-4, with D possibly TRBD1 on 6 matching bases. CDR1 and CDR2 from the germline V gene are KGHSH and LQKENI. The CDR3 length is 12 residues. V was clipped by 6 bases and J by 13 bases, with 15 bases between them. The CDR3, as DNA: TGTGCCAGCTCCCAGGAGCAGACAGGACTGTTTTTT. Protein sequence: CASSQEQTGLFF.

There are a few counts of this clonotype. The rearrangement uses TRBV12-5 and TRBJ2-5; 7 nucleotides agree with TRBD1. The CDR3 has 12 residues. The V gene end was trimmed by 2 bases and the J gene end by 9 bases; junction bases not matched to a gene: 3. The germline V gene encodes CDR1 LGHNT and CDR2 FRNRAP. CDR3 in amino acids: CASGLFQGAQYF. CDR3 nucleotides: TGTGCTAGTGGTTTGTTCCAGGGGGCCCAGTACTTC.

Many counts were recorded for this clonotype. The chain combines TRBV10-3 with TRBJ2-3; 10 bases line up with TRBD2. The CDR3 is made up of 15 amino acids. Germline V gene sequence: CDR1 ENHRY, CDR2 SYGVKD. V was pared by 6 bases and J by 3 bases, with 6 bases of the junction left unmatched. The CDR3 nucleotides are TGTGCCATCAGGTTCAGCGGGGGGGCTACAGATACGCAGTATTTT. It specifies CAIRFSGGATDTQYF.

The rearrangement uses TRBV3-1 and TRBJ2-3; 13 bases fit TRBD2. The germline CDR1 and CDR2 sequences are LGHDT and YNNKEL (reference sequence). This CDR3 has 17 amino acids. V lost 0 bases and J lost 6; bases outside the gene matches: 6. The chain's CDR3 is CASSQEYTSGGDDTQYF. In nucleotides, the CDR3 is TGTGCCAGCAGCCAAGAATACACTAGCGGGGGGGACGATACGCAGTATTTT.

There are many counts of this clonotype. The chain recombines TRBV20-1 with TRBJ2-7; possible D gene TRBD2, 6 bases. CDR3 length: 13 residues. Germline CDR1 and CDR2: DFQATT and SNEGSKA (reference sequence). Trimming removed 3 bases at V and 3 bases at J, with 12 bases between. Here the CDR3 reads CSARETSIYEQYV. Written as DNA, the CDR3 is TGCAGTGCTAGGGAAACTAGCATCTACGAGCAGTACGTC.

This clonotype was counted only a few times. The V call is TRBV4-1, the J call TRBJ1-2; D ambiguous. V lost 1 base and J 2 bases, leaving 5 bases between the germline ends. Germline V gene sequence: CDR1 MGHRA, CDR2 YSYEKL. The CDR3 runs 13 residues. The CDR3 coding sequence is TGCGCCAGCAGCCAAGTCGTAAACTATGGCTACACCTTC. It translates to CASSQVVNYGYTF.

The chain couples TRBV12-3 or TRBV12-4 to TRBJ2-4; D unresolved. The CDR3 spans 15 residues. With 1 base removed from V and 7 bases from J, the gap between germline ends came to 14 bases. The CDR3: CASSLGAVLGNIQYF. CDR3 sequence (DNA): TGTGCCAGCAGTTTAGGGGCCGTATTGGGGAACATTCAGTACTTC.

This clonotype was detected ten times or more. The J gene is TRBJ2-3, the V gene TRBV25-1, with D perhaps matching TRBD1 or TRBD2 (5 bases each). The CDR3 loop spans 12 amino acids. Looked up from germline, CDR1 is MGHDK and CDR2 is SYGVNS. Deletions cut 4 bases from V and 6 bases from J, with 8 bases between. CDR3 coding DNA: TGTGCCAGCAGTGCCTGGGGGGATACGCAGTATTTT. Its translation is CASSAWGDTQYF.

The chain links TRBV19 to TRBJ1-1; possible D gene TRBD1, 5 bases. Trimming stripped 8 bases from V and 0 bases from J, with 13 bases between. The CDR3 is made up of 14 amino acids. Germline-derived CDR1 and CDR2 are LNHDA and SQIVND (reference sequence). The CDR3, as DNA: TGTGCCAGTGGGGGAAGGGTTATGAACACTGAAGCTTTCTTT. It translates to CASGGRVMNTEAFF.

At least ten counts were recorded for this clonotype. The CDR3 coding sequence is TGTGCCAGCAGCTTAAACAGGGGGCGAACTAACTATGGCTACACCTTC. Translated, it gives CASSLNRGRTNYGYTF. V usage is TRBV7-9 and J usage is TRBJ1-2; 9 bases are shared with TRBD1. This CDR3 contains 16 residues. The J segment lost 0 bases and the V segment lost 2 bases, leaving 4 bases of the junction unmatched. The germline V gene has CDR1 SEHNR and CDR2 FQNEAQ (reference sequence). Together with reference TRBV7-9 and TRBJ1-2, the CDR3 gives the full variable domain: DTGVSQNPRHKITKRGQNVTFRCDPISEHNRLYWYRQTLGQGPEFLTYFQNEAQLEKSRLLSDRFSAERPKGSFSTLEIQRTEQGDSAMYLCASSLNRGRTNYGYTFGSGTRLTVV.

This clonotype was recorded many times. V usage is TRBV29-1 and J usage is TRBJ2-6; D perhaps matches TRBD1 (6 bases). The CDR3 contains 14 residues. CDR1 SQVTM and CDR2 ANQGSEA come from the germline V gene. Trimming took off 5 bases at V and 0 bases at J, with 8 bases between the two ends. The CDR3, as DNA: TGCAGCGTTCGAGGGGGCTCTGGGGCCAACGTCCTGACTTTC. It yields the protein CSVRGGSGANVLTF.

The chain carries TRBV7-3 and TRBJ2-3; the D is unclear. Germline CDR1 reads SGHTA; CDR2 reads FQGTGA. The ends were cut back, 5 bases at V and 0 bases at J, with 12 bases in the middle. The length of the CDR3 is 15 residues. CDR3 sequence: CASSKSHHSTDTQYF. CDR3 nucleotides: TGTGCCAGCAGCAAAAGTCACCATAGCACAGATACGCAGTATTTT. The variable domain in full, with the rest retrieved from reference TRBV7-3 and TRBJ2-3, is GAGVSQTPSNKVTEKGKYVELRCDPISGHTALYWYRQSLGQGPEFLIYFQGTGAADDSGLPNDRFFAVRPEGSVSTLKIQRTERGDSAVYLCASSKSHHSTDTQYFGPGTRLTVL.

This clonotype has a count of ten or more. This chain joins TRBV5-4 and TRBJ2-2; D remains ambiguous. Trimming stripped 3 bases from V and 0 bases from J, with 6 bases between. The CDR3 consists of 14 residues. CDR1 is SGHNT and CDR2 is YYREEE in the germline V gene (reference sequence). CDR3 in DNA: TGTGCCAGCAGCTGGGATTCGAACACCGGGGAGCTGTTTTTT. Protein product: CASSWDSNTGELFF. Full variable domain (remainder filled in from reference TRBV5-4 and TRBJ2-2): ETGVTQSPTHLIKTRGQQVTLRCSSQSGHNTVSWYQQALGQGPQFIFQYYREEENGRGNFPPRFSGLQFPNYSSELNVNALELDDSALYLCASSWDSNTGELFFGEGSRLTVL.

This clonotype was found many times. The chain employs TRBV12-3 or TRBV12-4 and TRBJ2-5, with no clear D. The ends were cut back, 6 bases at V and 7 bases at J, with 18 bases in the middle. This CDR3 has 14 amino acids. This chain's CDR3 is CASRTVGAFRTQYF. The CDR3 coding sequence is TGTGCCAGCAGAACGGTCGGCGCCTTCAGGACCCAGTACTTC.